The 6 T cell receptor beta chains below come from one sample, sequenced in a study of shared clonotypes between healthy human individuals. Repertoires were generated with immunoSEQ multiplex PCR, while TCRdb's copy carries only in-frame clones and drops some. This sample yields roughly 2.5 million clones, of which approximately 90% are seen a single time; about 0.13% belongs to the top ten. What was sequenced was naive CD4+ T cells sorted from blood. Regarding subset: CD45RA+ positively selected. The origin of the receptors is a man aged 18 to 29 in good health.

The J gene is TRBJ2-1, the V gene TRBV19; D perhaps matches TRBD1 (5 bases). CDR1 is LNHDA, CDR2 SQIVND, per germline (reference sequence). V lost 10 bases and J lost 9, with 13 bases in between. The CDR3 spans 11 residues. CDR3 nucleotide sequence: TGTGCCACCGCCAGGGTTGGTGAGCAGTTCTTC. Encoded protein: CATARVGEQFF.

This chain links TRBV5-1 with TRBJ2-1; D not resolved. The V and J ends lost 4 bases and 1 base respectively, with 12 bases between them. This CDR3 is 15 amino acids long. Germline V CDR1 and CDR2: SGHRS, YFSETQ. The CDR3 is CASSGSDLSYNEQFF. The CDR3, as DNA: TGCGCCAGCAGCGGAAGTGACTTATCCTACAATGAGCAGTTCTTC. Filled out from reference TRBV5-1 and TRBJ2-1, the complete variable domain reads KAGVTQTPRYLIKTRGQQVTLSCSPISGHRSVSWYQQTPGQGLQFLFEYFSETQRNKGNFPGRFSGRQFSNSRSEMNVSTLELGDSALYLCASSGSDLSYNEQFFGPGTRLTVL.

This CDR3 reads CASSIPLSSGYGYTF. The CDR3 DNA sequence: TGTGCCAGTAGTATACCTCTATCATCTGGCTATGGCTACACCTTC. This chain uses TRBV19 with TRBJ1-2; D gene ambiguous. The germline V gene has CDR1 LNHDA and CDR2 SQIVND (reference sequence). The CDR3 spans 15 residues. V gave up 2 bases and J gave up 4 bases, with 14 bases separating them.

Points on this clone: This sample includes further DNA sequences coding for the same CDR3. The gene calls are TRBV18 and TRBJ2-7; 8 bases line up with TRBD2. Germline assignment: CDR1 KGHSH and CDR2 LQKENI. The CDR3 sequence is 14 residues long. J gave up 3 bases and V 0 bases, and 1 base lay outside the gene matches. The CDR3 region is CASSPPTSGYEQYF. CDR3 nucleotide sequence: TGTGCCAGCTCACCACCAACTAGCGGCTACGAGCAGTACTTC.

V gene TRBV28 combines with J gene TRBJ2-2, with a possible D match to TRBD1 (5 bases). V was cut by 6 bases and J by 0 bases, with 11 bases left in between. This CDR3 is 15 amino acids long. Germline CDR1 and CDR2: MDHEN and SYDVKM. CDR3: CASRWGSANTGELFF. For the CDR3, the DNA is TGTGCCAGCAGGTGGGGCAGCGCGAACACCGGGGAGCTGTTTTTT. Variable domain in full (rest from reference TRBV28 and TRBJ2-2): DVKVTQSSRYLVKRTGEKVFLECVQDMDHENMFWYRQDPGLGLRLIYFSYDVKMKEKGDIPEGYSVSREKKERFSLILESASTNQTSMYLCASRWGSANTGELFFGEGSRLTVL.

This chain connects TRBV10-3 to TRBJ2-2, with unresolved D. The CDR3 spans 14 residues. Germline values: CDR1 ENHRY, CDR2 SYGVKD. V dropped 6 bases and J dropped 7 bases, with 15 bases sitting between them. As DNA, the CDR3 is TGTGCCATCAGGAGCCTGAGTTTGAACGGGGAGCTGTTTTTT. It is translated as CAIRSLSLNGELFF.